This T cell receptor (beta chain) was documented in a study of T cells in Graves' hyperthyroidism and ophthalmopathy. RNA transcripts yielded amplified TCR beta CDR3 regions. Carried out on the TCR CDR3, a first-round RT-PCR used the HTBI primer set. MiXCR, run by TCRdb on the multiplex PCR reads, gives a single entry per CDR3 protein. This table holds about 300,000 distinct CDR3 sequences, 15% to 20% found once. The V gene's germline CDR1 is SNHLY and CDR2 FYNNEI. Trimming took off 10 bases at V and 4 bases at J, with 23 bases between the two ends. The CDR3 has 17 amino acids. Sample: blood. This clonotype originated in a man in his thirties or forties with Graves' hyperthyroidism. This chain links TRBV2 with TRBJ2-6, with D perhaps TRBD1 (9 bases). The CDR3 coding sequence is TGTGCCACCACCCGGGAGGGACAGGGTCCCGGGGCCAACGTCCTGACTTTC. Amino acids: CATTREGQGPGANVLTF.